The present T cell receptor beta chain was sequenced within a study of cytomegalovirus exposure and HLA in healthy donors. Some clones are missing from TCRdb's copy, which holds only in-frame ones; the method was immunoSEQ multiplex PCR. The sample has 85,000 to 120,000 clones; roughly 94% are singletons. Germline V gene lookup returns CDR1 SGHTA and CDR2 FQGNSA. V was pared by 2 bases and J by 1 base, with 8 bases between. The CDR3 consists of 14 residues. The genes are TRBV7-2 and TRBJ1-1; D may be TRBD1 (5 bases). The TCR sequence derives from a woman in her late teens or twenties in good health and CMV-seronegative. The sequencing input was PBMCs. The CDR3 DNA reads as TGTGCCAGCAGCTTAACAACAGGGAACACTGAAGCTTTCTTT. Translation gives CASSLTTGNTEAFF.